A single sample is the source of the 30 T cell receptor beta chains below, sequenced in a study of PD-1 blockade in classical Hodgkin lymphoma. The protocol was immunoSEQ multiplex PCR, while the TCRdb copy is restricted to in-frame clones and leaves out a portion. The sample holds more than 140,000 clones, 78% seen once. Each of the patients experienced relapse following autologous stem cell transplantation, and their brentuximab vedotin exposure differed. The sample here was peripheral blood mononuclear cells (PBMCs), taken before the second cycle of nivolumab. These receptors were obtained from a human donor with classical Hodgkin lymphoma.

V gene TRBV5-8 combines with J gene TRBJ2-7; perhaps D is TRBD1 or TRBD2 (5 bases each). V was shortened by 2 bases and J by 6 bases, with 21 bases between the two germline ends. Germline V lookup: CDR1 SGHTS, CDR2 YDEGEE. The length of the CDR3 is 16 residues. In DNA form, the CDR3 reads TGTGCCAGCAGCTTCACTATACCGGGGACGTATGGCGAGCAGTACTTC. Encoded protein: CASSFTIPGTYGEQYF.

The DNA for the CDR3 is TGTGCCAGCAGCTTACGGGCTAGCGGGGGGGCTGGCCGTACCGGGGAGCTGTTTTTT. Protein: CASSLRASGGAGRTGELFF. This rearrangement joins TRBV7-9 to TRBJ2-2; 12 bases fit TRBD2. Losses at the gene ends were 2 bases for V and 5 bases for J; bases not matched to a gene: 12. Germline V gives CDR1 SEHNR, CDR2 FQNEAQ (reference sequence). CDR3 size: 19 residues.

This clone was seen repeatedly, ten times or more. The same CDR3 can be traced to other DNA sequences in this sample. This chain connects TRBV27 to TRBJ2-7; D is unresolved. CDR1 and CDR2 (germline): MNHEY, SMNVEV (reference sequence). This CDR3 spans 11 amino acids. Trimming cost V 4 bases and J 3 bases, with 4 bases left between them. The CDR3 loop reads CASSSYYEQYF. CDR3 sequence (DNA): TGTGCCAGCAGTTCCTACTACGAGCAGTACTTC.

V is TRBV7-9 and J is TRBJ2-2, with unresolved D. The CDR3 totals 13 residues. Per the germline V gene, CDR1 is SEHNR and CDR2 is FQNEAQ (reference sequence). V lost 1 base, J lost 6 bases, and 6 bases lay in between. The CDR3 sequence is CASSLVRSGELFF. The CDR3 bases are TGTGCCAGCAGCTTAGTGAGGTCCGGGGAGCTGTTTTTT.

A single count supports this clone. The J gene is TRBJ2-2, the V gene TRBV7-9; D is possibly TRBD2 (6 bases). The CDR3 runs 15 residues. V lost 5 bases and J lost 5, with 15 bases in between. Germline V lookup: CDR1 SEHNR, CDR2 FQNEAQ (reference sequence). CDR3 residues: CASSPLAIRTGELFF. The CDR3 DNA is TGTGCCAGCAGCCCTCTAGCGATTAGGACCGGGGAGCTGTTTTTT.

The chain uses TRBV7-2 and TRBJ2-7, with a possible D match to TRBD2 (5 bases). This CDR3 spans 15 amino acids. Trimming took 3 bases from V and 3 from J, leaving 15 bases between them. Germline CDR1 reads SGHTA; CDR2 reads FQGNSA. The CDR3 nucleotides read TGTGCCAGCAGCTTTGACCCGACTACGAGCTACGAGCAGTACTTC. It encodes CASSFDPTTSYEQYF.

V gene TRBV27 combines with J gene TRBJ2-5; a weak D match, TRBD1 (5 bases). Germline V gene lookup returns CDR1 MNHEY and CDR2 SMNVEV (reference sequence). The CDR3 spans 14 residues. Trimming left V 5 bases short and J 5 bases short, with 15 bases between. CDR3 amino acids: CASSPDWTWETQYF. DNA for the CDR3: TGTGCCAGCAGTCCAGACTGGACATGGGAGACCCAGTACTTC.

The V call is TRBV9, the J call TRBJ2-2, with 8 bases matching TRBD1. This CDR3 is built from 14 residues. V lost 4 bases and J lost 6; bases outside the gene matches: 5. Germline V gene sequence: CDR1 SGDLS, CDR2 YYNGEE. CDR3: CASSSRTGPGELFF. CDR3 bases: TGTGCCAGCAGCTCGCGGACAGGGCCCGGGGAGCTGTTTTTT.

This chain joins TRBV11-1 and TRBJ2-1, with no clear D. Trimming stripped 1 base from V and 4 bases from J, with 11 bases between. Germline CDR1 is SGHAT and CDR2 is FQDESV (reference sequence). The CDR3 sequence is 15 residues long. The CDR3 DNA follows: TGTGCCAGCAGCTTAGGGCAGGTCTTATACAATGAGCAGTTCTTC. Its protein product is CASSLGQVLYNEQFF.

This clone was recorded once. The chain combines TRBV5-1 with TRBJ1-5, with TRBD1 as a possible D gene (6 bases). CDR1 and CDR2 (germline): SGHRS, YFSETQ. Trimming shortened V by 4 bases and J by 3 bases, and 11 bases separated the two germline ends. This CDR3 is built from 14 residues. In DNA, the CDR3 is TGCGCCAGCAGCCCAGGGGTCTCCAATCAGCCCCAGCATTTT. Translating it yields CASSPGVSNQPQHF.

The genes are TRBV5-6 and TRBJ1-4, with 9 bases identical to TRBD1. The junction had 9 bases not matched to a gene; V was cut back by 4 bases and J by 8 bases. This CDR3 is 15 amino acids long. Germline V gene sequence: CDR1 SGHDT, CDR2 YYEEEE. CDR3 amino acids: CASSATQGAEEKLFF. The CDR3 coding sequence is TGTGCCAGCAGCGCCACACAGGGGGCGGAGGAAAAACTGTTTTTT.

This clone was detected only once. This chain links TRBV6-6 with TRBJ1-2; tentatively, D is TRBD1 (5 bases). Germline V gene lookup returns CDR1 MNHNY and CDR2 SVGAGI (reference sequence). The V and J ends lost 6 bases and 0 bases respectively, with 14 bases between them. The CDR3 consists of 15 residues. The CDR3 loop reads CASRGQPPANYGYTF. In DNA, the CDR3 is TGTGCCAGCAGAGGACAACCCCCGGCTAACTATGGCTACACCTTC.

The V call is TRBV6-5, the J call TRBJ2-7; 7 bases line up with TRBD1. In germline, CDR1 is MNHEY, CDR2 SVGAGI. V was pared by 6 bases and J by 2 bases, with 1 base of the junction left unmatched. This CDR3 is built from 12 residues. This CDR3 reads CASRGQPYEQYF. The CDR3 region has the DNA TGTGCCAGCAGGGGACAGCCCTACGAGCAGTACTTC.

The rearrangement links TRBV5-1 to TRBJ1-2; the D gene is possibly TRBD1 (6 bases). The CDR3 loop spans 14 amino acids. The germline CDR1 and CDR2 sequences are SGHRS and YFSETQ. V was shortened by 4 bases and J by 7 bases, with 17 bases between the two germline ends. The chain's CDR3 is CASSPERGSVGYTF. The CDR3 DNA follows: TGCGCCAGCAGCCCGGAGAGGGGGTCTGTTGGCTACACCTTC.

At least ten counts were recorded for this clone. V and J are TRBV9 and TRBJ2-5; 11 nucleotides line up with TRBD2. Trimming removed 3 bases from V and 1 base from J; junction bases left unmatched: 5. CDR1 is SGDLS, CDR2 YYNGEE, per germline. The CDR3 extends over 16 amino acids. The CDR3 region has the DNA TGTGCCAGCAGCGCCCACGGGACTAGCGGCCAAGAGACCCAGTACTTC. Residues: CASSAHGTSGQETQYF. Full variable domain (remainder filled in from reference TRBV9 and TRBJ2-5): DSGVTQTPKHLITATGQRVTLRCSPRSGDLSVYWYQQSLDQGLQFLIQYYNGEERAKGNILERFSAQQFPDLHSELNLSSLELGDSALYFCASSAHGTSGQETQYFGPGTRLLVL.

The chain combines TRBV10-3 with TRBJ2-7; D unresolved. Germline CDR1 ENHRY, CDR2 SYGVKD. V was clipped by 5 bases and J by 1 base, with 15 bases between them. The CDR3 contains 15 residues. The CDR3 reads CAISYRSTVSYEQYF. DNA for the CDR3: TGTGCCATCAGTTATCGTAGCACAGTTTCCTACGAGCAGTACTTC.

This rearrangement joins TRBV19 to TRBJ2-1; 8 bases align to TRBD2. The germline V gene encodes CDR1 LNHDA and CDR2 SQIVND (reference sequence). V lost 9 bases to trimming and J lost 5 bases; unmatched junction nucleotides: 15. The CDR3 has 16 residues. The CDR3 reads CASTTPGLGGHNEQFF. The CDR3 region has the DNA TGTGCCAGCACCACACCGGGACTAGGAGGGCACAATGAGCAGTTCTTC.

This clone occurred once. The genes are TRBV27 and TRBJ1-6, with TRBD1 matching 9 bases. CDR1 MNHEY and CDR2 SMNVEV come from the germline V gene (reference sequence). V lost 2 bases, J lost 14 bases, and 13 bases stayed unmatched. This CDR3 contains 16 residues. CDR3: CASSLAPDRGRWALHF. CDR3 nucleotide sequence: TGTGCCAGCAGTTTAGCGCCGGACAGGGGCCGTTGGGCCCTCCACTTT.

This clone has a single count. This chain joins TRBV6-4 and TRBJ2-3; D call uncertain. Deletions cut 5 bases from V and 0 bases from J, with 6 bases between. The CDR3 covers 13 residues. Germline V gene lookup returns CDR1 MRHNA and CDR2 SNTAGT. The CDR3 nucleotides read TGTGCCAGCAGTAAGGAGAGCACAGATACGCAGTATTTT. Translated: CASSKESTDTQYF.

Here the CDR3 reads CASSPRQENTGELFF. In nucleotides, the CDR3 is TGCGCCAGCAGCCCGAGACAGGAGAACACCGGGGAGCTGTTTTTT. The chain employs TRBV5-1 and TRBJ2-2; D might be TRBD1 (6 bases). The V gene lost 4 bases and the J gene lost 1 base, with 11 bases spanning the gap. The CDR3 consists of 15 residues. CDR1 is SGHRS, CDR2 YFSETQ, per germline.

The chain employs TRBV23-1 and TRBJ1-5; D call uncertain. TRBV23-1 is identified as an open reading frame with a role that is uncertain. CDR3 size: 16 residues. The germline V and J ends were trimmed by 8 bases and 4 bases, with 21 bases remaining between them. CDR3 in amino acids: CASRNLEAVGNQPQHF. CDR3 bases: TGCGCCAGCCGAAACCTGGAAGCGGTGGGGAATCAGCCCCAGCATTTT.

The chain recombines TRBV7-2 with TRBJ1-4; D perhaps matches TRBD1 (5 bases). Germline lookup yields CDR1 SGHTA and CDR2 FQGNSA. The CDR3 length is 17 residues. V lost 2 bases, J lost 0 bases, and 13 bases lay in between. CDR3 residues: CASSLWGPLATNEKLFF. CDR3 DNA: TGTGCCAGCAGCTTATGGGGACCTCTTGCAACTAATGAAAAACTGTTTTTT. Full variable domain (missing parts from reference TRBV7-2 and TRBJ1-4): GAGVSQSPSNKVTEKGKDVELRCDPISGHTALYWYRQSLGQGLEFLIYFQGNSAPDKSGLPSDRFSAERTGGSVSTLTIQRTQQEDSAVYLCASSLWGPLATNEKLFFGSGTQLSVL.

This clone was seen more than once but under ten times. This chain links TRBV5-1 with TRBJ1-5; D is undetermined. The CDR3 sequence is 14 residues long. CDR1 is SGHRS and CDR2 is YFSETQ in the germline V gene. V was clipped by 4 bases and J by 6 bases, with 14 bases between them. The CDR3: CASSADGVTQPQHF. The CDR3 coding sequence is TGCGCCAGCAGCGCGGACGGTGTGACTCAGCCCCAGCATTTT.

The chain is built from TRBV18 and TRBJ2-7, with a tentative D call TRBD1 (6 bases). Germline CDR1 reads KGHSH; CDR2 reads LQKENI. The CDR3 is 15 residues long. V was pared by 1 base and J by 6 bases, with 16 bases between. This chain's CDR3 is CASSPRGTTSGEQYF. The CDR3 DNA reads as TGTGCCAGCTCACCACGTGGGACAACAAGTGGCGAGCAGTACTTC.

This clone is large. The chain couples TRBV7-9 to TRBJ1-1; a weak D match, TRBD1 (5 bases). The CDR3 runs 15 residues. Trimming took off 5 bases at V and 1 base at J, with 14 bases between the two ends. In germline, CDR1 is SEHNR, CDR2 FQNEAQ (reference sequence). CDR3 DNA: TGTGCCAGCAGCCAACAGGTTTGGGGGAACACTGAAGCTTTCTTT. Its translation is CASSQQVWGNTEAFF.

The chain employs TRBV10-3 and TRBJ1-5, with 7 positions matching TRBD1. V shed 2 bases, J shed 0 bases, and the junction held 7 bases outside the gene matches. The CDR3 consists of 17 residues. Germline-derived CDR1 and CDR2 are ENHRY and SYGVKD. Here the CDR3 DNA reads TGTGCCATCAGTGAGCGTCCAGGGGGGTATAGCAATCAGCCCCAGCATTTT. Its translation is CAISERPGGYSNQPQHF.

This rearrangement joins TRBV7-8 to TRBJ1-5; 7 nucleotides line up with TRBD1. CDR3 length: 14 residues. V dropped 5 bases and J dropped 2; count of bases not matched to a gene: 3. Germline V gives CDR1 SGHVS, CDR2 FQNEAQ. DNA for the CDR3: TGTGCCAGCAGCATCGGACAGGGCAATCAGCCCCAGCATTTT. It specifies CASSIGQGNQPQHF.

This chain joins TRBV9 and TRBJ1-6, with 7 nucleotides matching TRBD1. The CDR3 runs 15 residues. Germline V gene lookup returns CDR1 SGDLS and CDR2 YYNGEE. J lost 7 bases, V lost 0 bases, and 4 bases had no gene match. CDR3 sequence: CASSVDRGPNSPLHF. The CDR3 bases are TGTGCCAGCAGCGTAGACAGGGGTCCCAATTCACCCCTCCACTTT. Supplemented by reference TRBV9 and TRBJ1-6, the full variable domain reads DSGVTQTPKHLITATGQRVTLRCSPRSGDLSVYWYQQSLDQGLQFLIQYYNGEERAKGNILERFSAQQFPDLHSELNLSSLELGDSALYFCASSVDRGPNSPLHFGNGTRLTVT.

The V gene is TRBV27, the J gene TRBJ2-7; the match to TRBD2 covers 8 bases. CDR1 MNHEY and CDR2 SMNVEV come from the germline V gene (reference sequence). This CDR3 spans 13 amino acids. The trim removed 8 bases at V and 5 bases at J, leaving 8 bases unmatched. The CDR3 nucleotides read TGTGCCAGCCGCGGCGGGAGGTCCCACGAGCAGTACTTC. Translating gives CASRGGRSHEQYF.

The chain has TRBV2 and TRBJ2-2, with no clear D. CDR3 length: 14 residues. From germline, CDR1 is SNHLY and CDR2 FYNNEI. Trimming took off 6 bases at V and 5 bases at J, with 13 bases between the two ends. CDR3: CASSTTSRTGELFF. In DNA form, the CDR3 reads TGTGCCAGCAGCACCACTTCTAGGACCGGGGAGCTGTTTTTT.